This record concerns one TCR beta chain sequence. Its antigen is not known. The record originates from a study of cytomegalovirus exposure and HLA in healthy donors. A multiplex PCR was run with 60 Vbeta primers and 13 Jbeta primers. The data were produced by immunoSEQ multiplex PCR, yet TCRdb's version contains in-frame clones alone and is incomplete. The sample consists of 75,000 to 100,000 clones, approximately 85% of them appearing once. Study-wide points: Immune exposure was documented only through CMV serostatus.

Sample: PBMCs. This sequence originates from a man aged 35 to 55 in good health and CMV-seropositive.

The CDR3 nucleotides read TGTGCCAGCAGCTTCAGGGGAGCGAGGAACACTGAAGCTTTCTTT. It codes for CASSFRGARNTEAFF. This chain connects TRBV7-8 to TRBJ1-1; a weak D match, TRBD1 (6 bases). Trimming pared 3 bases from V and 1 base from J, leaving 12 bases between. The CDR3 is made up of 15 amino acids. In germline, CDR1 is SGHVS, CDR2 FQNEAQ.